The next 7 T cell receptor beta chains were all read from a single sample in a study of shared clonotypes between healthy human individuals. The method was immunoSEQ multiplex PCR; TCRdb's version includes in-frame clones alone and lacks a portion of them. The sample shows roughly 2.5 million clones, approximately 94% of them seen only once. Source material: naive CD4+ T cells sorted from blood. The subset was: CD45RA+ positively selected. The receptors stem from a man aged 18-30 years in good health.

This clone was seen only a few times. The chain uses TRBV30 and TRBJ1-5, with D possibly TRBD1 on 6 matching bases. The V and J ends lost 0 bases and 5 bases respectively, with 11 bases between them. The CDR3 covers 14 residues. CDR1 and CDR2 (germline): GTSNPN, SVGIG (reference sequence). The CDR3 protein is CAWSVQGGYQPQHF. Written as DNA, the CDR3 is TGTGCCTGGAGTGTACAGGGAGGTTATCAGCCCCAGCATTTT.

The V call is TRBV7-9, the J call TRBJ1-4; TRBD1 is a possible D gene (6 bases). V lost 1 base to trimming and J lost 13 bases, with 16 bases between them. Germline V lookup: CDR1 SEHNR, CDR2 FQNEAQ (reference sequence). The CDR3 runs 14 residues. The CDR3: CASSLEGGKNGLFF. The CDR3 region has the DNA TGTGCCAGCAGCTTAGAAGGGGGAAAAAACGGACTGTTTTTT. The variable domain in full, completed from reference TRBV7-9 and TRBJ1-4, reads DTGVSQNPRHKITKRGQNVTFRCDPISEHNRLYWYRQTLGQGPEFLTYFQNEAQLEKSRLLSDRFSAERPKGSFSTLEIQRTEQGDSAMYLCASSLEGGKNGLFFGSGTQLSVL.

The chain links TRBV9 to TRBJ2-2; a possible D gene is TRBD1 (6 bases). There are 17 residues in the CDR3. With 0 bases removed from V and 2 bases from J, the gap between germline ends came to 14 bases. Germline-derived CDR1 and CDR2 are SGDLS and YYNGEE. The CDR3 region has the DNA TGTGCCAGCAGCGTAGGGGGGCAGGGAATTAACACCGGGGAGCTGTTTTTT. It is translated as CASSVGGQGINTGELFF.

This chain uses TRBV5-4 with TRBJ2-7; D is possibly TRBD2 (7 bases). Trimming took 4 bases from V and 4 from J, leaving 15 bases between them. This CDR3 comprises 14 residues. Germline V gene sequence: CDR1 SGHNT, CDR2 YYREEE (reference sequence). CDR3 region: CASSPAGASYEQYF. CDR3 DNA sequence: TGTGCCAGCAGCCCGGCGGGGGCGAGTTACGAGCAGTACTTC.

This chain uses TRBV7-2 with TRBJ1-3; D remains unclear. V lost 4 bases to trimming and J lost 4 bases, with 11 bases between them. The germline V gene encodes CDR1 SGHTA and CDR2 FQGNSA. CDR3 length: 14 residues. Here the CDR3 DNA reads TGTGCCAGCAGCTCCGGACCCGGGGGAAACACCATATATTTT. Its translation: CASSSGPGGNTIYF.

V and J are TRBV30 and TRBJ2-3, with D uncertain. Germline lookup yields CDR1 GTSNPN and CDR2 SVGIG (reference sequence). The CDR3 runs 12 residues. V gave up 0 bases and J gave up 4 bases, with 5 bases separating them. The CDR3 sequence is CAWSVSSDTQYF. CDR3 coding DNA: TGTGCCTGGAGTGTCTCTTCAGATACGCAGTATTTT.

This clone was counted a few times. This rearrangement joins TRBV2 to TRBJ1-1; the D gene is possibly TRBD1 (6 bases). Trimming stripped 3 bases from V and 6 bases from J, with 11 bases between. The V gene's germline CDR1 is SNHLY and CDR2 FYNNEI. This CDR3 spans 13 amino acids. Written as DNA, the CDR3 is TGTGCCAGCAGTGACGGCGGGGGCGCTGAAGCTTTCTTT. It specifies CASSDGGGAEAFF.